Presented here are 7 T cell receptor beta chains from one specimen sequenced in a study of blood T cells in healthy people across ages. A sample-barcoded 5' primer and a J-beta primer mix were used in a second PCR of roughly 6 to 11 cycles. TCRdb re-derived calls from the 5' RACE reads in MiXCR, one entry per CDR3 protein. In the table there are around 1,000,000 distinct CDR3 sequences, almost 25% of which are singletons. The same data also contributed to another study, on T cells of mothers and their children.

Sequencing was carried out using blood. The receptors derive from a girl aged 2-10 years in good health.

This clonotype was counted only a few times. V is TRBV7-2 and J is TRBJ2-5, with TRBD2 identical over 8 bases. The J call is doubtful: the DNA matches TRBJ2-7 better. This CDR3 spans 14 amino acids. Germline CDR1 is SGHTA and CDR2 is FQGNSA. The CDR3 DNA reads TGTGCCAGCAGCTTAAGTAGCGGGAACAACGAGCAGTACTTC. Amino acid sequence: CASSLSSGNNEQYF.

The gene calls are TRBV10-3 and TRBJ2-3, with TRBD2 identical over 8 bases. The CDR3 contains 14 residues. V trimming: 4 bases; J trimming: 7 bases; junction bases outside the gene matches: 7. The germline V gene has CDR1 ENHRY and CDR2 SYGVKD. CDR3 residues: CAISVSGSTYTQYF. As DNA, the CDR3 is TGTGCCATCAGTGTAAGCGGGAGTACGTATACGCAGTATTTT.

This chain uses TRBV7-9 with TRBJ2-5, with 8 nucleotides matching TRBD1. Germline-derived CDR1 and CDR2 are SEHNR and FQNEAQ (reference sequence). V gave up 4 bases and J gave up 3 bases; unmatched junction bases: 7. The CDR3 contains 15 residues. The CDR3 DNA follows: TGTGCCAGCAGCTCACTAGGGACAGGAGAAGAGACCCAGTACTTC. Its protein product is CASSSLGTGEETQYF.

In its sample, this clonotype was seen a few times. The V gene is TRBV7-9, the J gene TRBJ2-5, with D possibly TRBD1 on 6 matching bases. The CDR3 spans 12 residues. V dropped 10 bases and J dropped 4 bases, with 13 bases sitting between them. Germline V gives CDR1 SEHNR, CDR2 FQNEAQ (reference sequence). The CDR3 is CAIYVGGETQYF. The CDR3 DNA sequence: TGTGCCATTTACGTAGGGGGAGAGACCCAGTACTTC.

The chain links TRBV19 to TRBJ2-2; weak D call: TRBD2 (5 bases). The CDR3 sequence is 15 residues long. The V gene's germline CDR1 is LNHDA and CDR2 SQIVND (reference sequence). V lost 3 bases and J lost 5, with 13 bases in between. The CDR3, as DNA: TGTGCCAGTAGTATCAGGACTGGGTGGACCGGGGAGCTGTTTTTT. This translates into CASSIRTGWTGELFF.

The CDR3 region is CASSLNGSPMETQYF. In DNA, the CDR3 is TGTGCCAGCAGCTTGAACGGGAGCCCCATGGAGACCCAGTACTTC. The rearrangement links TRBV7-9 to TRBJ2-1, with D maybe TRBD2 (6 bases). The J call may be wrong; the DNA end is better matched by TRBJ2-5. This CDR3 region has 15 residues. CDR1 SEHNR and CDR2 FQNEAQ come from the germline V gene (reference sequence).

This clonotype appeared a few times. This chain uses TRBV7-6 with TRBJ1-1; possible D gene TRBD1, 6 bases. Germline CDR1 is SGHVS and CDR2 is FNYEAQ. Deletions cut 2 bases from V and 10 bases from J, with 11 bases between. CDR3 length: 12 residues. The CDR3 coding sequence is TGTGCCAGCAGCTTATCGGGGGGGCCAGCTTTCTTT. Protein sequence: CASSLSGGPAFF.